Detailed here is one T cell receptor (beta chain). Seattle researchers signed up patients amid active infection and tracked them longitudinally. This sample is part of a study of blood T cell repertoires in COVID-19. This table comes from immunoSEQ multiplex PCR, and its TCRdb copy is limited to in-frame clones, with some not included. Of hundreds of thousands of clones detected, around 92% appear once; the ten largest clones hold about 2%. The V segment lost 0 bases and the J segment 6 bases; nucleotides outside the gene matches: 1. Germline CDR1 and CDR2: SGHNT and YYREEE (reference sequence). The CDR3 is made up of 15 amino acids.

This clonotype originated in a woman aged 30 to 39 with COVID-19, enrolled during active disease. The chain carries TRBV5-4 and TRBJ2-1; 12 bases fit TRBD2. Material for sequencing was peripheral blood. The CDR3: CASSLASGGANEQFF. CDR3 bases: TGTGCCAGCAGCTTGGCTAGCGGGGGGGCCAATGAGCAGTTCTTC.